The present TCR beta chain was sequenced within a study of cytomegalovirus exposure and HLA in healthy donors. Primers: 60 Vbeta forward and 13 Jbeta reverse. Sequenced by immunoSEQ multiplex PCR; TCRdb stores in-frame clones only, minus some. Altogether fewer than 90,000 clones are present, around 79% being singletons, with the ten largest covering around 6%. CDR3 length: 14 amino acids. The chain uses TRBV21-1 and TRBJ2-5; the table's D call of TRBD2 was not tested on the DNA. The J call may be incorrect, as the DNA end agrees better with TRBJ2-7. TRBV21-1 is designated a pseudogene. Sequencing was done on a sample of PBMCs. This TCR derives from a female donor in good health and CMV-seronegative. CDR3 nucleotide sequence: TGTGCCAGCAGCAAAGGAGCGAGATCCTACGAGCAGTACTTC. Translation gives CASSKGARSYEQYF.